The rows below give T cell receptor beta chains drawn from one sample of a study of T-cell memory formation after mild COVID-19. MiXCR was run by TCRdb on the 5' RACE reads, yielding one entry per CDR3 protein. The profile shows about 240,000 distinct CDR3 sequences, approximately 10% of them singletons. Input material: PBMCs or a T cell subset sorted from them (not recorded which). The source of these receptors is a man aged 18 to 29 who had mild COVID-19 (a few samples of this study predate the infection). Cell type and time point are not known. The CDR3 runs from the conserved cysteine through the conserved F or W. The D gene is left open where the match is weak. Rows give clone size only sometimes, using once, few, many, or a class for an expanded clone.

clone_size j_call d_call v_call cdr3_nt cdr3_aa
many TRBJ1-2 TRBD1 TRBV12-3/TRBV12-4 TGTGCCAGCAGTCGGGGGACAGGGGTAGGCTACACCTTC CASSRGTGVGYTF
NA TRBJ1-1 NA TRBV7-8 TGTGCCAGCAGCTTAGGCGTCGGTGGGAGCACTGAAGCTTTCTTT CASSLGVGGSTEAFF
few TRBJ2-7 NA TRBV18 TGTGCCAGCTCACGCCCGCCGGAACCCTACGAGCAGTACTTC CASSRPPEPYEQYF
NA TRBJ2-7 NA TRBV20-1 TGCAGTGCCGGAACGAGGTACGAGCAGTACTTC CSAGTRYEQYF
NA TRBJ1-1 NA TRBV4-3 TGCGCCAGCAGCCAAGTACGGGGAACTGAAGCTTTCTTT CASSQVRGTEAFF
few TRBJ1-1 NA TRBV4-1 TGCGCCAGCACCCCAGAGTTGCGGACTGAAGCTTTCTTT CASTPELRTEAFF
few TRBJ1-1 TRBD1 TRBV7-8 TGTGCCAGCAGCTTACGACAGGGGAGGAAAGCTTTCTTT CASSLRQGRKAFF
many TRBJ2-5 TRBD1 TRBV12-3/TRBV12-4 TGTGCCAGCAGTGGACAGGGGAGAGGGGAGACCCAGTACTTC CASSGQGRGETQYF
many TRBJ1-1 NA TRBV4-1 TGCGCCAGCAGCCAAGGAGGGGGGGAATCTTTCTTT CASSQGGGESFF
NA TRBJ2-2 TRBD1 TRBV11-2 TGTGCCAGCAACGAATACAGGGGAACCGGGGAGCTGTTTTTT CASNEYRGTGELFF
medium-sized TRBJ2-4 NA TRBV7-9 TGTGCCAGCAGCTTAAGAGGGGCCAAAAACATTCAGTACTTC CASSLRGAKNIQYF
few TRBJ2-1 TRBD2 TRBV20-1 TGCAGTGCGGCCAAACCATTAGCGGGGGACTACAATGAGCAGTTCTTC CSAAKPLAGDYNEQFF
NA TRBJ2-5 TRBD2 TRBV4-2 TGTGCCAGCAGCCGAAGACTAGCGGGGGGATCGGAAGAGACCCAGTACTTC CASSRRLAGGSEETQYF
many TRBJ2-3 NA TRBV20-1 TGCAGTGCTTTCAACCCCTTGGTCAGGGAGAGCACAGATACGCAGTATTTT CSAFNPLVRESTDTQYF
NA TRBJ1-4 NA TRBV18 TGTGCCAGCTCACCACTGGGGACTAATGAAAAACTGTTTTTT CASSPLGTNEKLFF
NA TRBJ2-3 TRBD2 TRBV10-2 TGCGCCAGCAAAGTTGGCGGGAGCGTAGATACGCAGTATTTT CASKVGGSVDTQYF
once TRBJ1-5 TRBD1 TRBV9 TGTGCCAGCAGCGCGACAGGGGACCAGCCCCAGCATTTT CASSATGDQPQHF
NA TRBJ2-3 NA TRBV24-1 TGTGCCACCAGTGATTTCCGCGGGGACGGCTCCACAGATACGCAGTATTTT CATSDFRGDGSTDTQYF
few TRBJ1-3 NA TRBV5-1 TGCGCCAGCAGCTTGGGGGTTGACGGACTGATAAACACCATATATTTT CASSLGVDGLINTIYF
NA TRBJ2-7 TRBD1 TRBV6-2/TRBV6-3 TGTGCCGGAAGACAGGGCTTCTCCTACGAGCAGTACTTC CAGRQGFSYEQYF